The present T cell receptor beta chain was sequenced within a study of cytomegalovirus exposure and HLA in healthy donors. Whole-study results and caveats: Rarity marked most TCR sequences, yet some public TCRs occurred in many donors. It is likely that the observed cluster of highly shared sequence variants was a sequencing artifact. Reportedly, fewer N-insertions than the roughly 700-donor mean appeared in an Asian-associated ancestry cluster in a later analysis. TRBV6-2, TRBV6-3 and some other V segments were excluded as indistinguishable.

This PCR relied on a set of 60 Vbeta primers and 13 Jbeta primers. TCRdb's table, derived via immunoSEQ multiplex PCR, lists solely in-frame clones and lacks some. The sample has some 180,000 clones, approximately 11% seen once. This clone was seen more than once but under ten times. Its antigen is unknown. The V gene's germline CDR1 is SGDLS and CDR2 YYNGEE. The CDR3 contains 14 residues. V lost 6 bases, J lost 8 bases, and 7 bases stayed unmatched. The chain has TRBV9 and TRBJ1-4; 10 positions agree with TRBD1. This TCR derives from a man aged 45 to 65 in good health and CMV-seropositive. Material for sequencing was PBMCs. CDR3 in amino acids: CASNPTGGGEKLFF. CDR3 nucleotide sequence: TGTGCCAGCAACCCGACAGGGGGCGGGGAAAAACTGTTTTTT.